Listed here are 29 T cell receptor beta chains from one sample, sequenced in a study of regulatory T cells in long-lasting Graves disease. Arm-PCR of CDR3 regions and iRepertoire HTBI primers were the basis on which TCR beta libraries were built. TCRdb reprocessed the multiplex PCR reads with MiXCR, giving one entry per CDR3 protein. The data hold a few hundred thousand distinct CDR3 sequences, with around 17% observed a single time. Time point indicated: newly diagnosed GD, antithyroid drugs for less than 3 months. Scientists built the TCR library using RNA that was extracted from PBMCs. The sample was also reused in another study, on T cells in Graves' hyperthyroidism and ophthalmopathy.

This specimen consisted of peripheral blood mononuclear cells (PBMCs), obtained at new diagnosis, from a patient treated with antithyroid drugs. All receptors derive from a middle-aged man with Graves disease.

The chain employs TRBV12-5 and TRBJ1-4; D unclear. Deletions cut 6 bases from V and 4 bases from J, with 9 bases between. CDR1 and CDR2 from the germline V gene are LGHNT and FRNRAP. The CDR3 has 13 residues. The CDR3 region has the DNA TGTGCTAGTGGCCGAGTAGATAATGAAAAACTGTTTTTT. It specifies CASGRVDNEKLFF. The variable domain in full, completed from reference TRBV12-5 and TRBJ1-4, reads DARVTQTPRHKVTEMGQEVTMRCQPILGHNTVFWYRQTMMQGLELLAYFRNRAPLDDSGMPKDRFSAEMPDATLATLKIQPSEPRDSAVYFCASGRVDNEKLFFGSGTQLSVL.

In its sample, this clonotype was seen many times. J is TRBJ2-7 and V is TRBV4-1, with 10 positions matching TRBD1. Trimming took 3 bases from V and 4 from J; bases not matched to a gene: 9. The CDR3 runs 16 residues. The germline V gene has CDR1 MGHRA and CDR2 YSYEKL. The CDR3 coding sequence is TGCGCCAGCAGCCAGAGGGACAGGGGCCTTTTGTACGAGCAGTACTTC. Translated: CASSQRDRGLLYEQYF.

V and J are TRBV4-3 and TRBJ2-5; weak D call: TRBD1 (6 bases). The CDR3 extends over 15 amino acids. Per germline, CDR1 LGHNA and CDR2 YSLEER. V lost 2 bases to trimming and J lost 3 bases, with 13 bases between them. CDR3 amino acids: CASSQNYRDEETQYF. CDR3 bases: TGCGCCAGCAGCCAAAACTACAGGGACGAAGAGACCCAGTACTTC.

This clonotype was counted a few times. The chain uses TRBV15 and TRBJ1-1; D remains ambiguous. The length of the CDR3 is 12 residues. The V and J ends lost 0 bases and 11 bases respectively, with 10 bases between them. Per the germline V gene, CDR1 is LNHNV and CDR2 is YYDKDF (reference sequence). The DNA for the CDR3 is TGTGCCACCAGCAGAGATCTGGGAGAGGCTTTCTTT. It encodes CATSRDLGEAFF.

The gene calls are TRBV11-2 and TRBJ2-3, with 9 bases matching TRBD2. This CDR3 spans 18 amino acids. V shed 6 bases, J shed 3 bases, and the junction held 16 bases outside the gene matches. Germline V CDR1 and CDR2: SGHAT, FQNNGV. The CDR3 spells CASSYYPREAGGTDTQYF. The CDR3 DNA follows: TGTGCCAGCAGTTACTACCCCCGGGAAGCGGGAGGAACAGATACGCAGTATTTT.

This clonotype has just a few counts. V is TRBV5-1 and J is TRBJ1-1; 8 positions agree with TRBD1. CDR1 and CDR2 from the germline V gene are SGHRS and YFSETQ. V lost 0 bases, J lost 3 bases, and 7 bases stayed unmatched. The CDR3 sequence is 16 residues long. The CDR3 DNA sequence: TGCGCCAGCAGCTTGGTTCGGGACAGGATGGACACTGAAGCTTTCTTT. Its translation: CASSLVRDRMDTEAFF.

The sample holds many counts of this clonotype. The chain recombines TRBV28 with TRBJ2-7, with D hard to call. The length of the CDR3 is 13 residues. Germline values: CDR1 MDHEN, CDR2 SYDVKM. Trimming left V 6 bases short and J 0 bases short, with 9 bases between. The CDR3: CASSLQYSYEQYF. CDR3 DNA sequence: TGTGCCAGCAGCTTACAATACTCCTACGAGCAGTACTTC.

This clonotype was seen at least ten times. This chain connects TRBV20-1 to TRBJ1-2; D gene uncertain. The ends were cut back, 3 bases at V and 5 bases at J, with 10 bases in the middle. Germline loops: CDR1 DFQATT, CDR2 SNEGSKA (reference sequence). The CDR3 length is 12 residues. The CDR3 nucleotides read TGCAGTGCTAGTAGGTCAGGTTATGGCTACACCTTC. Its translation is CSASRSGYGYTF.

At least ten counts were recorded for this clonotype. The junction departs from the called germline gene at one end, perhaps through a read error. The chain recombines TRBV30 with TRBJ1-2; D may be TRBD1 (6 bases). Germline V lookup: CDR1 GTSNPN, CDR2 SVGIG (reference sequence). The CDR3 runs to 11 residues. The CDR3 DNA sequence: TGTGCCTGGAGTGTACAGGGCAGGAACGACTTC. Residues: CAWSVQGRNDF.

This clonotype has ten or more counts. The gene calls are TRBV29-1 and TRBJ2-7; D ambiguous. CDR1 and CDR2 (germline): SQVTM, ANQGSEA. The germline V and J ends were trimmed by 7 bases and 3 bases, with 19 bases remaining between them. This CDR3 is 14 amino acids long. The DNA for the CDR3 is TGCAGCGCCCTGGGGTTTCGGAGTCACTACGAGCAGTACTTC. Translated: CSALGFRSHYEQYF.

This clonotype was counted many times. This chain links TRBV6-1 with TRBJ2-2; 7 bases line up with TRBD1. The CDR3 runs 15 residues. The germline V gene has CDR1 MNHNS and CDR2 SASEGT. CDR3 coding DNA: TGTGCGACCCAAAGGGCAGGGGGAAGAACCGGGGAGCTGTTTTTT. This codes for CATQRAGGRTGELFF.

On this clonotype: A read error is possible here, since a much larger clone lies one base away. This chain links TRBV15 with TRBJ2-5; D is tentatively TRBD1 or TRBD2 (6 bases each). The CDR3 runs to 16 residues. Germline CDR1 is LNHNV and CDR2 is YYDKDF (reference sequence). With 4 bases removed from V and 4 bases from J, the gap between germline ends came to 19 bases. CDR3: CATSNGGVGFLETQYF. Here the CDR3 DNA reads TGTGCCACCAGCAACGGGGGCGTAGGATTTCTAGAGACCCAGTACTTC.

The rearrangement uses TRBV20-1 and TRBJ2-5, with TRBD2 identical over 11 bases. The CDR3 is 15 residues long. From germline, CDR1 is DFQATT and CDR2 SNEGSKA (reference sequence). V gave up 1 base and J gave up 2 bases; unmatched junction bases: 3. The CDR3 nucleotides are TGCAGTGCTAGAGGAGGGACTAGCGGACAAGAGACCCAGTACTTC. As protein: CSARGGTSGQETQYF.

The gene calls are TRBV5-1 and TRBJ2-2, with a possible D match to TRBD1 (5 bases). With 2 bases removed from V and 1 base from J, the gap between germline ends came to 9 bases. CDR3 size: 15 residues. Germline V lookup: CDR1 SGHRS, CDR2 YFSETQ. DNA of the CDR3: TGCGCCAGCAGCTTCTGGCAGGGGAACACCGGGGAGCTGTTTTTT. As protein: CASSFWQGNTGELFF. Looking up the rest from reference TRBV5-1 and TRBJ2-2 gives the full variable domain: KAGVTQTPRYLIKTRGQQVTLSCSPISGHRSVSWYQQTPGQGLQFLFEYFSETQRNKGNFPGRFSGRQFSNSRSEMNVSTLELGDSALYLCASSFWQGNTGELFFGEGSRLTVL.

As concerns this clonotype: With a far larger clone one base away, a read error is the likely cause. V is TRBV9 and J is TRBJ2-5; D is tentatively TRBD1 or TRBD2 (5 bases each). The germline V gene has CDR1 SGDLS and CDR2 YYNGEE. This CDR3 is 13 amino acids long. V was cut by 4 bases and J by 4 bases, with 11 bases left in between. CDR3 loop: CASSYDGAETQYF. Here the CDR3 DNA reads TGTGCCAGCAGCTACGACGGGGCAGAGACCCAGTACTTC.

This clonotype has at least ten counts. The CDR3 nucleotides are TGCGCCAGCAGCAGGCTCAGGGGAACGTATGGCTACACCTTC. Translation gives CASSRLRGTYGYTF. The chain is built from TRBV5-1 and TRBJ1-2; TRBD1 is a possible D gene (6 bases). Germline CDR1 reads SGHRS; CDR2 reads YFSETQ. V lost 4 bases to trimming and J lost 5 bases, with 15 bases between them. CDR3 length equals 14 residues.

This clonotype occurred many times. The chain has TRBV5-1 and TRBJ2-1, with D unclear. The V gene's germline CDR1 is SGHRS and CDR2 YFSETQ. CDR3 length: 15 residues. V lost 1 base and J lost 4, with 12 bases in between. The CDR3, as DNA: TGCGCCAGCAGCTTGTCAGGTTTGGGGTACAATGAGCAGTTCTTC. It specifies CASSLSGLGYNEQFF.

This clonotype was seen many times. V usage is TRBV12-3 or TRBV12-4 and J usage is TRBJ2-2; D call uncertain. The V end was cut by 7 bases, the J end by 1 base, with 10 bases between. The CDR3 is made up of 14 amino acids. DNA of the CDR3: TGTGCCAGCAAGGCGAGAAGGAACACCGGGGAGCTGTTTTTT. Translation: CASKARRNTGELFF.

This clonotype was counted ten times or more. This chain uses TRBV5-5 with TRBJ2-2, with D possibly TRBD1 on 6 matching bases. Trimming pared 0 bases from V and 7 bases from J, leaving 10 bases between. The CDR3 is made up of 14 amino acids. CDR1 is SGHKS, CDR2 YYEKEE, per germline (reference sequence). In nucleotides, the CDR3 is TGTGCCAGCAGCTTGGCCAGGGGTGACGGGGAGCTGTTTTTT. It specifies CASSLARGDGELFF. The full variable domain, completed using reference TRBV5-5 and TRBJ2-2, is DAGVTQSPTHLIKTRGQQVTLRCSPISGHKSVSWYQQVLGQGPQFIFQYYEKEERGRGNFPDRFSARQFPNYSSELNVNALLLGDSALYLCASSLARGDGELFFGEGSRLTVL.

At least ten counts were recorded for this clonotype. J is TRBJ1-1 and V is TRBV29-1; no definite D call. The CDR3 is 13 residues long. V was cut by 4 bases and J by 0 bases, with 9 bases left in between. Germline-derived CDR1 and CDR2 are SQVTM and ANQGSEA. The CDR3 spells CSVGEGLNTEAFF. The CDR3 DNA sequence: TGCAGCGTTGGAGAGGGCCTGAACACTGAAGCTTTCTTT.

Ten or more counts support this clonotype. The CDR3 protein is CASSFPPGQEHYEQYF. CDR3 DNA: TGTGCCAGCAGTTTCCCACCCGGACAGGAGCACTACGAGCAGTACTTC. The chain links TRBV28 to TRBJ2-7, with 7 bases identical to TRBD1. The CDR3 sequence is 16 residues long. Losses at the gene ends were 3 bases for V and 3 bases for J; bases not matched to a gene: 11. Germline assignment: CDR1 MDHEN and CDR2 SYDVKM. Full variable domain (rest looked up from reference TRBV28 and TRBJ2-7): DVKVTQSSRYLVKRTGEKVFLECVQDMDHENMFWYRQDPGLGLRLIYFSYDVKMKEKGDIPEGYSVSREKKERFSLILESASTNQTSMYLCASSFPPGQEHYEQYFGPGTRLTVT.

This clonotype has ten or more counts. This chain connects TRBV28 to TRBJ2-1; D unclear. Trimming took off 7 bases at V and 4 bases at J, with 5 bases between the two ends. This CDR3 comprises 11 residues. The germline V gene has CDR1 MDHEN and CDR2 SYDVKM. CDR3 region: CASNLYNEQFF. Here the CDR3 DNA reads TGTGCCAGCAACCTATACAATGAGCAGTTCTTC.

Many counts were recorded for this clonotype. The CDR3 DNA follows: TGCAGTGCTAGAGAAACCCGGGAGGAGCAGTACTTC. Translated: CSARETREEQYF. The V gene is TRBV20-1, the J gene TRBJ2-7, with D possibly matching TRBD2 (6 bases). Trimming took 0 bases from V and 7 from J, leaving 10 bases between them. This CDR3 is built from 12 residues. CDR1 is DFQATT and CDR2 is SNEGSKA in the germline V gene (reference sequence).

In its sample, this clonotype was seen many times. The rearrangement links TRBV20-1 to TRBJ2-6; the D call may be TRBD1 or TRBD2 (6 bases each). Trimming removed 6 bases from V and 1 base from J, with 16 bases in between. The CDR3 is 16 residues long. The germline V gene has CDR1 DFQATT and CDR2 SNEGSKA (reference sequence). For the CDR3, the DNA is TGCAGTGCGCAGGAAGGGGGAGGATCTGGGGCCAACGTCCTGACTTTC. This sequence encodes CSAQEGGGSGANVLTF.

The chain employs TRBV4-3 and TRBJ2-3; no firm D call. V lost 0 bases and J 6 bases, leaving 16 bases between the germline ends. From germline, CDR1 is LGHNA and CDR2 YSLEER. The CDR3 spans 16 residues. CDR3 loop: CASSQETAYLGDTQYF. CDR3 nucleotides: TGCGCCAGCAGCCAAGAGACCGCCTACCTTGGGGATACGCAGTATTTT.

There are a few counts of this clonotype. The chain is built from TRBV5-1 and TRBJ1-3; 7 bases match TRBD1. CDR1 and CDR2 (germline): SGHRS, YFSETQ. The CDR3 extends over 16 amino acids. Trimming cost V 1 base and J 0 bases; bases outside gene matches: 4. In nucleotides, the CDR3 is TGCGCCAGCAGCTTGTCGGGACAGAGCTCTGGAAACACCATATATTTT. It codes for CASSLSGQSSGNTIYF.

This clonotype was counted many times. The V and J genes are TRBV28 and TRBJ1-5; D is perhaps TRBD1 (5 bases). This CDR3 region has 14 residues. V dropped 6 bases and J dropped 4 bases, with 13 bases sitting between them. Germline V lookup: CDR1 MDHEN, CDR2 SYDVKM. The CDR3: CASRWGGRNQPQHF. CDR3 nucleotides: TGTGCCAGCAGATGGGGGGGTCGAAATCAGCCCCAGCATTTT.

This clonotype was seen at least ten times. The V and J genes are TRBV18 and TRBJ1-4; D ambiguous. Germline lookup yields CDR1 KGHSH and CDR2 LQKENI. V shed 2 bases and J shed 5 bases, with 15 bases lying between them. The length of the CDR3 is 16 residues. CDR3 in amino acids: CASSPVLILRNEKLFF. The CDR3 nucleotides read TGTGCCAGCTCACCAGTGCTTATTTTAAGGAATGAAAAACTGTTTTTT.

Only a few counts were recorded for this clonotype. The chain carries TRBV3-2 and TRBJ2-3; TRBD1 is the table's D call, not checked against the DNA. TRBV3-2 is shown as a pseudogene. The CDR3 has 23 amino acids. CDR3 bases: TGTGCCAGCAGCCTCGGGACAGGGGGCCCAACGCCGTCTCCAGACCGACCGGCAGATACGCAGTATTTT. As protein: CASSLGTGGPTPSPDRPADTQYF.